The 2 T cell receptor beta chains below come from one sample, sequenced in a study of vaccination and CD4 T cells after COVID-19. Treatment here: roughly 10-day PBMC culture with coronavirus spike peptide pools or control peptides (ViraFEST assay). Cultured CD4+ T-cell DNA underwent Oncomine TCR Beta short-read sequencing. Each CDR3 protein gets one entry after TCRdb re-called the PCR reads with MiXCR. This sample has just over 20,000 distinct CDR3 sequences, with 40% to 55% found just once. These receptors' antigens are unknown. Specimen: CD4+ T cells from blood, cultured in vitro, collected after SARS-CoV-2 vaccination. These TCRs come from a human donor who had recovered from COVID-19.

J is TRBJ2-1 and V is TRBV6-2 or TRBV6-3; 13 bases are shared with TRBD2. This CDR3 is built from 20 residues. Germline CDR1 MNHEY, CDR2 SVGEGT. Trimming removed 5 bases from V and 7 bases from J; junction bases left unmatched: 20. As DNA, the CDR3 is TGTGCCAGCAGTGACCATACTAGCGGGAGGGCCTTTGCGGAGGGGAATGAGCAGTTCTTC. The encoded protein is CASSDHTSGRAFAEGNEQFF.

This clonotype showed up just a few times. The chain links TRBV28 to TRBJ1-2; 7 bases align to TRBD1. The germline V gene has CDR1 MDHEN and CDR2 SYDVKM. The J segment lost 0 bases and the V segment lost 5 bases, leaving 12 bases of the junction unmatched. The CDR3 runs to 17 residues. This CDR3 reads CASSRDSQPLANYGYTF. In DNA, the CDR3 is TGTGCCAGCAGTAGGGACAGCCAACCTCTAGCTAACTATGGCTACACCTTC.